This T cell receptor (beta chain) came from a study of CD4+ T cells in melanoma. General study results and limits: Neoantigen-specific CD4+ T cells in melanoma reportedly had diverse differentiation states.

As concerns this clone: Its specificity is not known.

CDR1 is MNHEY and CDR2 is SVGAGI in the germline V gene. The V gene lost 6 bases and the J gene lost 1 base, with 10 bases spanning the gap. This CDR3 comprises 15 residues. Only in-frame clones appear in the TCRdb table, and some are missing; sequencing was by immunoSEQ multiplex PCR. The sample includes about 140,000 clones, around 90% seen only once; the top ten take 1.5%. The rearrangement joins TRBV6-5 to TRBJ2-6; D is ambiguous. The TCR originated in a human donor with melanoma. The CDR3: CASSPFGSGANVLTF. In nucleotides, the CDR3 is TGTGCCAGCAGCCCATTCGGGTCTGGGGCCAACGTCCTGACTTTC.